The 24 T cell receptor beta chains below were found in one sample sequenced in a study of blood T cell repertoires in COVID-19. Assay used: immunoSEQ multiplex PCR; TCRdb lists only in-frame clones, some missing. This table has 150,000 to 160,000 clones, approximately 86% appearing once. Sequencing was done on a sample of peripheral blood. The origin of the receptors is a man in his sixties with COVID-19, enrolled during active disease.

The gene calls are TRBV28 and TRBJ1-5; D ambiguous. V was trimmed by 5 bases and J by 0 bases, leaving 11 bases between them. The CDR3 contains 15 residues. Germline V CDR1 and CDR2: MDHEN, SYDVKM. The CDR3 DNA follows: TGTGCCAGCAGTATAACGGGGAATAGCAATCAGCCCCAGCATTTT. Its translation is CASSITGNSNQPQHF.

This clone was counted only a few times. The V and J genes are TRBV4-3 and TRBJ2-2, with 8 bases identical to TRBD1. CDR3 length: 16 residues. V dropped 4 bases and J dropped 1; count of bases not matched to a gene: 5. The V gene's germline CDR1 is LGHNA and CDR2 YSLEER. CDR3 nucleotide sequence: TGCGCCAGCAGCCCCTGGACAGGGCTGAACACCGGGGAGCTGTTTTTT. Its translation: CASSPWTGLNTGELFF.

The genes are TRBV5-5 and TRBJ2-5; TRBD1 matches at 9 bases. The CDR3 consists of 18 residues. Per the germline V gene, CDR1 is SGHKS and CDR2 is YYEKEE (reference sequence). The V segment lost 4 bases and the J segment 0 bases; nucleotides outside the gene matches: 13. The DNA for the CDR3 is TGTGCCAGCAGCGCCACAGGGGGCCCCAACCCCTACCAAGAGACCCAGTACTTC. It specifies CASSATGGPNPYQETQYF.

This chain uses TRBV7-9 with TRBJ2-7; tentative D call: TRBD1 (8 bases). Germline loops: CDR1 SEHNR, CDR2 FQNEAQ (reference sequence). The V end was cut by 5 bases, the J end by 2 bases, with 25 bases between. The CDR3 covers 18 residues. Here the CDR3 reads CASSHPLTGEGNAYEQYF. The CDR3 DNA sequence: TGTGCCAGCAGCCACCCCCTGACAGGGGAGGGTAATGCCTACGAGCAGTACTTC.

V is TRBV27 and J is TRBJ2-5, with a tentative D call TRBD1 (6 bases). The V end was cut by 6 bases, the J end by 2 bases, with 19 bases between. The CDR3 covers 16 residues. Germline V gives CDR1 MNHEY, CDR2 SMNVEV (reference sequence). CDR3 DNA: TGTGCCAGCAGGCATCTCGGACAGACAAAACAAGAGACCCAGTACTTC. Amino acid sequence: CASRHLGQTKQETQYF.

CDR3 protein: CASSTVPGATEAFF. The CDR3 bases are TGTGCCAGTAGTACTGTACCGGGAGCCACTGAAGCTTTCTTT. The rearrangement uses TRBV19 and TRBJ1-1; D gene ambiguous. The CDR3 loop spans 14 amino acids. Germline-derived CDR1 and CDR2 are LNHDA and SQIVND (reference sequence). Trimming cost V 4 bases and J 4 bases, with 13 bases left between them.

The CDR3 bases are TGTGCCAGCAGTCCCCTCAGTTCTGATCCTTACGAGCAGTACTTC. It codes for CASSPLSSDPYEQYF. The chain combines TRBV9 with TRBJ2-7; D is unresolved. The length of the CDR3 is 15 residues. CDR1 and CDR2 (germline): SGDLS, YYNGEE. Trimming took off 5 bases at V and 4 bases at J, with 19 bases between the two ends. The entire variable domain, with the rest obtained from reference TRBV9 and TRBJ2-7, is as follows: DSGVTQTPKHLITATGQRVTLRCSPRSGDLSVYWYQQSLDQGLQFLIQYYNGEERAKGNILERFSAQQFPDLHSELNLSSLELGDSALYFCASSPLSSDPYEQYFGPGTRLTVT.

The V gene is TRBV6-6, the J gene TRBJ2-5; D possibly corresponds to TRBD2 (5 bases). The CDR3 is 15 amino acids. The ends were cut back, 2 bases at V and 4 bases at J, with 14 bases in the middle. Per germline, CDR1 MNHNY and CDR2 SVGAGI (reference sequence). The CDR3 loop is CASSYGIGGGETQYF. The CDR3 coding sequence is TGTGCCAGCAGTTACGGTATTGGTGGAGGAGAGACCCAGTACTTC.

The gene calls are TRBV25-1 and TRBJ1-6, with D unclear. V was trimmed by 6 bases and J by 8 bases, leaving 17 bases between them. The CDR3 extends over 15 amino acids. CDR1 and CDR2 from the germline V gene are MGHDK and SYGVNS. CDR3 sequence: CASRTTGRSDSPLHF. The CDR3, as DNA: TGTGCCAGCAGGACCACGGGGAGGTCGGATTCACCCCTCCACTTT.

V is TRBV7-2 and J is TRBJ1-1; the D is unclear. The V end lost 1 base, the J end lost 1 base, and 7 bases lay between the germline ends. CDR1 is SGHTA and CDR2 is FQGNSA in the germline V gene. This CDR3 contains 14 residues. The CDR3 DNA sequence: TGTGCCAGCAGCTTAGTTGGCCCGAACACTGAAGCTTTCTTT. Protein sequence: CASSLVGPNTEAFF. Full variable domain (rest looked up from reference TRBV7-2 and TRBJ1-1): GAGVSQSPSNKVTEKGKDVELRCDPISGHTALYWYRQSLGQGLEFLIYFQGNSAPDKSGLPSDRFSAERTGGSVSTLTIQRTQQEDSAVYLCASSLVGPNTEAFFGQGTRLTVV.

This clone was counted only a few times. The chain uses TRBV18 and TRBJ1-1; no firm D call. Germline V gives CDR1 KGHSH, CDR2 LQKENI. V was clipped by 9 bases and J by 5 bases, with 13 bases between them. This CDR3 spans 12 amino acids. The CDR3: CASAPISTEAFF. The CDR3 region has the DNA TGTGCCAGTGCACCAATCAGTACTGAAGCTTTCTTT. Complete variable domain (other parts from reference TRBV18 and TRBJ1-1): NAGVMQNPRHLVRRRGQEARLRCSPMKGHSHVYWYRQLPEEGLKFMVYLQKENIIDESGMPKERFSAEFPKEGPSILRIQQVVRGDSAAYFCASAPISTEAFFGQGTRLTVV.

The chain links TRBV7-2 to TRBJ2-2; 11 bases are a match to TRBD2. After removal of 5 bases from V and 6 bases from J, the junction contained 5 bases not matched to a gene. This CDR3 spans 15 amino acids. CDR1 and CDR2 from the germline V gene are SGHTA and FQGNSA. The DNA of the CDR3 is TGTGCCAGCAGCCCTACTAGCGGGGGTTCCGGGGAGCTGTTTTTT. This gives the protein CASSPTSGGSGELFF.

This sequence joins TRBV30 and TRBJ2-7, with D possibly called TRBD1 or TRBD2 (5 bases each). Trimming pared 8 bases from V and 2 bases from J, leaving 16 bases between. The germline V gene has CDR1 GTSNPN and CDR2 SVGIG (reference sequence). This CDR3 has 13 amino acids. CDR3 bases: TGTGCCGGGACCACCCGGCGGACCTACGAGCAGTACTTC. Its protein product is CAGTTRRTYEQYF. Using reference TRBV30 and TRBJ2-7 for the parts outside the CDR3, the full variable domain is SQTIHQWPATLVQPVGSPLSLECTVEGTSNPNLYWYRQAAGRGLQLLFYSVGIGQISSEVPQNLSASRPQDRQFILSSKKLLLSDSGFYLCAGTTRRTYEQYFGPGTRLTVT.

The DNA of the CDR3 is TGTGCCAGTAGAACAGGGGTGGAAGCTTTCTTT. It codes for CASRTGVEAFF. The chain carries TRBV28 and TRBJ1-1; TRBD1 aligns across 7 bases. The CDR3 sequence is 11 residues long. CDR1 is MDHEN, CDR2 SYDVKM, per germline. V shed 9 bases, J shed 8 bases, and the junction held 6 bases outside the gene matches.

The J gene is TRBJ2-7, the V gene TRBV7-2, with 8 bases fitting TRBD2. The CDR3 has 16 amino acids. Germline CDR1 SGHTA, CDR2 FQGNSA. V shed 1 base and J 6 bases; nucleotides not matched to a gene: 11. For the CDR3, the DNA is TGTGCCAGCAGCTTAGTGTGGGCGCCGGCGGGAGGCGAGCAGTACTTC. This encodes CASSLVWAPAGGEQYF.

A single count supports this clone. This sequence joins TRBV5-6 and TRBJ2-7; no clear D gene. The CDR3 runs to 11 residues. Trimming removed 4 bases from V and 3 bases from J, with 5 bases in between. The germline V gene encodes CDR1 SGHDT and CDR2 YYEEEE. CDR3 region: CASSLYYEQYF. The DNA of the CDR3 is TGTGCCAGCAGCCTTTACTACGAGCAGTACTTC.

This clone has just one count. This sequence joins TRBV19 and TRBJ1-4; TRBD1 matches at 8 bases. The CDR3 covers 15 residues. Germline V lookup: CDR1 LNHDA, CDR2 SQIVND (reference sequence). V lost 6 bases and J lost 4; bases outside the gene matches: 7. The chain's CDR3 is CASRILQGGNEKLFF. CDR3 bases: TGTGCCAGTAGAATCCTACAGGGGGGTAATGAAAAACTGTTTTTT.

J is TRBJ2-2 and V is TRBV2; the D gene is possibly TRBD2 (6 bases). The V gene lost 6 bases and the J gene lost 5 bases, with 16 bases spanning the gap. CDR1 SNHLY and CDR2 FYNNEI come from the germline V gene. The CDR3 spans 15 residues. CDR3 bases: TGTGCCAGCAGATCGGGAGCCAGTAATACCGGGGAGCTGTTTTTT. It specifies CASRSGASNTGELFF.

This clone has just one count. The chain recombines TRBV18 with TRBJ1-5, with 9 positions matching TRBD1. The germline V gene encodes CDR1 KGHSH and CDR2 LQKENI. The CDR3 length is 16 residues. V gave up 5 bases and J gave up 0 bases; unmatched junction bases: 5. The CDR3 reads CASSSWTGVSNQPQHF. The DNA for the CDR3 is TGTGCCAGCTCATCTTGGACAGGGGTTAGCAATCAGCCCCAGCATTTT. Variable domain in full (rest from reference TRBV18 and TRBJ1-5): NAGVMQNPRHLVRRRGQEARLRCSPMKGHSHVYWYRQLPEEGLKFMVYLQKENIIDESGMPKERFSAEFPKEGPSILRIQQVVRGDSAAYFCASSSWTGVSNQPQHFGDGTRLSIL.

This sequence joins TRBV27 and TRBJ2-1; 10 nucleotides agree with TRBD2. Germline V gene data show CDR1 as MNHEY and CDR2 as SMNVEV (reference sequence). The CDR3 loop spans 16 amino acids. Trimming took 7 bases from V and 9 from J; bases not matched to a gene: 15. The CDR3 region has the DNA TGTGCCAGCATTGAGCGGGGGGGCGTCAGTTCCAGTGAGCAGTTCTTC. Protein sequence: CASIERGGVSSSEQFF.

The chain has TRBV6-4 and TRBJ2-1; perhaps TRBD2 as D (5 bases). The CDR3 has 16 amino acids. From germline, CDR1 is MRHNA and CDR2 SNTAGT. Trimming removed 2 bases from V and 1 base from J, with 12 bases in between. The CDR3 nucleotides read TGTGCCAGCAGTGACACTAGGGAAATATCCTACAATGAGCAGTTCTTC. This translates into CASSDTREISYNEQFF.

The chain joins TRBV6-5 to TRBJ1-4; the D is unclear. Germline lookup yields CDR1 MNHEY and CDR2 SVGAGI. Trimming took 8 bases from V and 7 from J, leaving 8 bases between them. CDR3 length: 11 amino acids. The CDR3 sequence: CASARGEKLFF. The CDR3 coding sequence is TGTGCCAGCGCCCGGGGTGAAAAACTGTTTTTT.

The V call is TRBV25-1, the J call TRBJ2-5; D is possibly TRBD1 (6 bases). V was trimmed by 5 bases and J by 4 bases, leaving 11 bases between them. The CDR3 runs 13 residues. Germline V lookup: CDR1 MGHDK, CDR2 SYGVNS. DNA for the CDR3: TGTGCCAGCAGTACGGGACATCGAGAGACCCAGTACTTC. Its translation: CASSTGHRETQYF.

The gene calls are TRBV4-3 and TRBJ2-7; no clear D. CDR3 length: 15 residues. Germline-derived CDR1 and CDR2 are LGHNA and YSLEER. Trimming left V 0 bases short and J 3 bases short, with 12 bases between. The CDR3, as DNA: TGCGCCAGCAGCCAAGACGCCTCCGAGATCTACGAGCAGTACTTC. This codes for CASSQDASEIYEQYF.